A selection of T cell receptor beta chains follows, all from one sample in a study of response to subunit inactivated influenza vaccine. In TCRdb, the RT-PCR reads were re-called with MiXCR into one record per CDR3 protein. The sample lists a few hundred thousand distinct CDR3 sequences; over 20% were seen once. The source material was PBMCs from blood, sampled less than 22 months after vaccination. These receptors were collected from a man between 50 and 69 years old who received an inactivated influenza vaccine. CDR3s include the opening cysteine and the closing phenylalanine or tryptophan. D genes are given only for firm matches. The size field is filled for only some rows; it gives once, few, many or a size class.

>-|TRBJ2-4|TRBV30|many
CAWSGTLAKNIQYF
TGTGCCTGGAGCGGGACTTTAGCCAAAAACATTCAGTACTTC
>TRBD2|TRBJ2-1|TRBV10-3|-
CAISVGGVSYNEQFF
TGTGCCATCAGTGTGGGGGGGGTTTCCTACAATGAGCAGTTCTTC
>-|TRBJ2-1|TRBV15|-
CATSRDSGGSYNEQFF
TGTGCCACCAGCAGAGATTCCGGGGGCTCCTACAATGAGCAGTTCTTC
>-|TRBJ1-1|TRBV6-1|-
CASSEAWKKLMNTEAFF
TGTGCCAGCAGTGAAGCGTGGAAGAAACTCATGAACACTGAAGCTTTCTTT
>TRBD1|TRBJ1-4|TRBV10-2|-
CASSGTAPGQINEKLFF
TGCGCCAGCAGTGGAACTGCCCCGGGACAGATTAATGAAAAACTGTTTTTT
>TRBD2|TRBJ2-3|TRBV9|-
CASTGGSGHRTDTQYF
TGTGCCAGCACCGGAGGTAGCGGGCACCGCACAGATACGCAGTATTTT
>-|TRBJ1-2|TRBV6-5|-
CASSFPGRGYTF
TGTGCCAGCAGTTTCCCGGGCCGGGGCTACACCTTC
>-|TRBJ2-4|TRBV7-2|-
CASSPGLAKNIQYF
TGTGCCAGCAGCCCGGGACTAGCCAAAAACATTCAGTACTTC
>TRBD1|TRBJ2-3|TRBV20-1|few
CSAQGQGSTDTQYF
TGCAGTGCTCAGGGACAGGGAAGCACAGATACGCAGTATTTT
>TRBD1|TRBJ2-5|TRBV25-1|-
CASSVIQGAGQETQYF
TGTGCCAGCAGTGTAATACAGGGGGCAGGCCAAGAGACCCAGTACTTC
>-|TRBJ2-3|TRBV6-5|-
CASSRAPGITQYF
TGTGCCAGCAGTCGGGCCCCAGGGATTACGCAGTATTTT
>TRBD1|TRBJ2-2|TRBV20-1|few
CSAWGQGNTGELFF
TGCAGTGCTTGGGGACAGGGCAACACCGGGGAGCTGTTTTTT
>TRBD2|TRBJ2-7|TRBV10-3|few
CAISDPGLAGGLAQYF
TGTGCCATCAGTGACCCTGGACTAGCGGGAGGGCTTGCGCAGTACTTC
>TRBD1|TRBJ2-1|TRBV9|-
CASSARTGVDEQFF
TGTGCCAGCAGCGCCAGAACAGGGGTCGATGAGCAGTTCTTC
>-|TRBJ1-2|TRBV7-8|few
CASSLAGAGGYTF
TGTGCCAGCAGCTTAGCAGGGGCGGGCGGCTACACCTTC
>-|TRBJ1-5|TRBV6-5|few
CASSYARGGQPQHF
TGTGCCAGCAGTTACGCCAGGGGAGGACAGCCCCAGCATTTT
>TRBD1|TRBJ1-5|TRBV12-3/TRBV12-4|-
CASSLRQGALQPQHF
TGTGCCAGCAGCCTAAGACAGGGGGCTCTCCAGCCCCAGCATTTT
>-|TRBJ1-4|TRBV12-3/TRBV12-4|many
CASCPEGGVAGKLFF
TGTGCCAGCTGCCCTGAGGGGGGAGTGGCTGGAAAACTGTTTTTT
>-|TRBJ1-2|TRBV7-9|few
CASSLRGDGYGYTF
TGTGCCAGCAGCTTACGAGGGGACGGCTATGGCTACACCTTC
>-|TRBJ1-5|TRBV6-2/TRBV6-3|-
CASSYSAAGQPQHF
TGTGCCAGCAGTTACTCAGCGGCGGGGCAGCCCCAGCATTTT
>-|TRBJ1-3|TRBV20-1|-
CSARAETPGNTIYF
TGCAGTGCTAGAGCGGAGACGCCCGGAAACACCATATATTTT
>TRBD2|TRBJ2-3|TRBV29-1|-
CSVGTSGKGDTQYF
TGCAGCGTTGGGACTAGCGGGAAGGGGGATACGCAGTATTTT
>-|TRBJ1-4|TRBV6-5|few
CASSYSGVMAEKLFF
TGTGCCAGCAGTTACTCGGGTGTCATGGCTGAAAAACTGTTTTTT
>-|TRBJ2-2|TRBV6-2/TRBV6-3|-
CASSPRRGNTGELFF
TGTGCCAGCAGTCCCCGGAGGGGGAACACCGGGGAGCTGTTTTTT
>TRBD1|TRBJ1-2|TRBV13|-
CASSPTTGGSYGYTF
TGTGCCAGCAGCCCGACGACAGGGGGCTCGTATGGCTACACCTTC
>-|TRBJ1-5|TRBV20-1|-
CSAPTDSNQPQHF
TGCAGTGCCCCGACTGATAGCAATCAGCCCCAGCATTTT
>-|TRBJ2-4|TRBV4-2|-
CASSQARVSNIQYF
TGTGCCAGCAGCCAAGCTCGAGTTTCAAACATTCAGTACTTC
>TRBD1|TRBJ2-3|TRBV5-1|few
CASSLSGPRQGTQYF
TGCGCCAGCAGCTTGTCCGGCCCCCGACAGGGTACGCAGTATTTT
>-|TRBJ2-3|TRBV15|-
CATSAGQNRDTQYF
TGTGCCACCAGCGCGGGACAGAACCGAGATACGCAGTATTTT
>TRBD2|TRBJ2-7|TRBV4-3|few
CASSQGVLADSYEQYF
TGCGCCAGCAGCCAAGGGGTCCTAGCGGACTCCTACGAGCAGTACTTC
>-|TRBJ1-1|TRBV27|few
CASSPWGGYTEAFF
TGTGCCAGCAGCCCCTGGGGAGGGTACACTGAAGCTTTCTTT
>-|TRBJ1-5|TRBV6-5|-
CASSYSDGNQPQHF
TGTGCCAGCAGTTACTCGGATGGCAATCAGCCCCAGCATTTT
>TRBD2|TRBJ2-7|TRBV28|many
CASSSFGGRQGEQYF
TGTGCCAGCAGCTCTTTCGGCGGGAGACAAGGCGAGCAGTACTTC
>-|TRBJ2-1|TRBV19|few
CASSIGLSSYNEQFF
TGTGCCAGTAGTATAGGCTTGAGCTCCTACAATGAGCAGTTCTTC
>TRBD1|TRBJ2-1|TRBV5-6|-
CASRQDYRGVSYNEQFF
TGTGCCAGCAGACAGGACTACAGGGGGGTCTCCTACAATGAGCAGTTCTTC
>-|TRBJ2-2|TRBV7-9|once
CASSLDPGVRAGELFF
TGTGCCAGCAGCTTAGATCCGGGTGTGCGGGCCGGGGAGCTGTTTTTT
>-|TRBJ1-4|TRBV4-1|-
CASSHLTVGRANEKLFF
TGCGCCAGCAGCCACCTCACCGTAGGACGGGCTAATGAAAAACTGTTTTTT
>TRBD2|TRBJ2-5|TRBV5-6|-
CASSTGTRGETQYF
TGTGCCAGCAGCACCGGGACTAGAGGAGAGACCCAGTACTTC
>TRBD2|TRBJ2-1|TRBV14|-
CASSQDWGGDEQFF
TGTGCCAGCAGCCAAGATTGGGGGGGGGATGAGCAGTTCTTC
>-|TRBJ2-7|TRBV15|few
CATSTLGPYEQYF
TGTGCCACCAGCACCCTGGGCCCCTACGAGCAGTACTTC